The clone carrying this TCR beta chain was found many times. Its antigen remains unidentified. This sample was included in a study of identical twins. Findings of the study overall: Twins' excess sharing was less marked for out-of-frame beta sequences. Zero-insertion analyses might be partly confounded by invariant T cells like MAIT and iNKT.

Using its own MiXCR run on the 5' RACE reads, TCRdb lists one record per CDR3 protein. This table holds about 890,000 distinct CDR3 sequences, roughly an eighth found once. These same records also appear under a second study, on yellow fever vaccine responses in identical twins.

The clonotype was recovered from a young woman in good health. The material sequenced was PBMCs.

CDR3 in amino acids: CASSSTVGDTQYF. CDR3 nucleotides: TGTGCCAGCAGTTCGACCGTGGGAGATACGCAGTATTTT. V gene TRBV12-3 or TRBV12-4 combines with J gene TRBJ2-3; D gene ambiguous. Trimming took 4 bases from V and 5 from J, leaving 10 bases between them. CDR3 length equals 13 residues.